These 17 T cell receptor beta chains originate from one sample sequenced in a study of PD-1 blockade in classical Hodgkin lymphoma. As to time point: cycle 4 day 1 (C4D1), after 5 to 7 weeks of nivolumab. Every single patient, without exception, relapsed after autologous stem cell transplantation, and brentuximab vedotin exposure varied. Clones were read by immunoSEQ multiplex PCR, and TCRdb kept only the in-frame ones, dropping some. The sample contains 31,000 or so clones, 81% of which appear only once. The source material was peripheral blood mononuclear cells (PBMCs), sampled before the fourth cycle of nivolumab. These receptors all stem from a human donor with classical Hodgkin lymphoma.

The V call is TRBV27, the J call TRBJ1-4; possibly TRBD1 for D (5 bases). Between the trimmed V and J ends, which lost 5 bases and 11 bases, there was a span of 15 bases. This CDR3 comprises 13 residues. Germline CDR1 and CDR2: MNHEY and SMNVEV (reference sequence). The CDR3 nucleotides are TGTGCCAGCAGTCCCCGGGACTCTCCTAAACTGTTTTTT. This translates into CASSPRDSPKLFF.

The rearrangement links TRBV28 to TRBJ2-1; D remains ambiguous. The V end was cut by 5 bases, the J end by 10 bases, with 9 bases between. The germline CDR1 and CDR2 sequences are MDHEN and SYDVKM. The CDR3 loop spans 11 amino acids. This chain's CDR3 is CASSALREQFF. The CDR3 DNA reads TGTGCCAGCAGTGCCCTGAGAGAGCAGTTCTTC.

The chain recombines TRBV2 with TRBJ1-1, with 7 positions matching TRBD1. CDR1 SNHLY and CDR2 FYNNEI come from the germline V gene. The CDR3 sequence is 15 residues long. The V and J ends lost 6 bases and 4 bases, in that order; junction bases with no gene match: 11. The CDR3 sequence: CASSPDPGQTTEAFF. CDR3 nucleotide sequence: TGTGCCAGCAGCCCCGATCCGGGACAGACCACTGAAGCTTTCTTT.

The chain joins TRBV6-6 to TRBJ1-1; D not certain. The CDR3 runs 12 residues. V was clipped by 6 bases and J by 1 base, with 6 bases between them. Germline V CDR1 and CDR2: MNHNY, SVGAGI (reference sequence). The CDR3 sequence: CASRETNTEAFF. The CDR3 region has the DNA TGTGCCAGCAGGGAGACGAACACTGAAGCTTTCTTT.

The chain couples TRBV30 to TRBJ1-1, with D possibly TRBD1 on 5 matching bases. The CDR3 runs 15 residues. The germline V gene encodes CDR1 GTSNPN and CDR2 SVGIG (reference sequence). V gave up 8 bases and J gave up 3 bases, with 22 bases separating them. The CDR3 spells CAGNTGQPRDTEAFF. The CDR3 region has the DNA TGTGCCGGCAACACGGGGCAGCCCAGAGACACTGAAGCTTTCTTT.

The chain has TRBV5-4 and TRBJ1-2; D possibly corresponds to TRBD1 (6 bases). This CDR3 is built from 14 residues. Germline CDR1 is SGHNT and CDR2 is YYREEE (reference sequence). V was shortened by 2 bases and J by 4 bases, with 12 bases between the two germline ends. CDR3 coding DNA: TGTGCCAGCAGCTTATGGGGGGGCACCTATGGCTACACCTTC. Translating it yields CASSLWGGTYGYTF.

The V call is TRBV6-5, the J call TRBJ1-5; TRBD1 matches 10 bases. Losses at the gene ends were 4 bases for V and 7 bases for J; bases not matched to a gene: 4. Germline V gives CDR1 MNHEY, CDR2 SVGAGI. The CDR3 runs to 14 residues. CDR3 bases: TGTGCCAGCAGTTCCGGGACAGGGGCCCAGCCCCAGCATTTT. Translation gives CASSSGTGAQPQHF.

The chain uses TRBV7-9 and TRBJ1-2; TRBD1 is a possible D gene (5 bases). The CDR3 loop spans 17 amino acids. V shed 1 base and J shed 6 bases, with 21 bases lying between them. Germline CDR1 SEHNR, CDR2 FQNEAQ (reference sequence). CDR3 sequence reads: CASSLDGRAAGSNGYTF. The CDR3, as DNA: TGTGCCAGCAGCTTAGACGGTCGGGCAGCAGGGTCGAATGGCTACACCTTC.

V gene TRBV9 combines with J gene TRBJ2-7, with 9 bases matching TRBD2. Germline V gives CDR1 SGDLS, CDR2 YYNGEE. Trimming removed 2 bases from V and 4 bases from J; junction bases left unmatched: 7. This CDR3 is 15 amino acids long. CDR3 sequence reads: CASSVSGSGKYEQYF. The DNA for the CDR3 is TGTGCCAGCAGCGTTAGCGGGAGTGGGAAGTACGAGCAGTACTTC.

V gene TRBV27 combines with J gene TRBJ1-5; D is ambiguous. The V gene lost 6 bases and the J gene lost 0 bases, with 12 bases spanning the gap. Looked up from germline, CDR1 is MNHEY and CDR2 is SMNVEV (reference sequence). This CDR3 is built from 15 residues. Here the CDR3 DNA reads TGTGCCAGCAGACCAACAGCATATAGCAATCAGCCCCAGCATTTT. It translates to CASRPTAYSNQPQHF.

The CDR3 coding sequence is TGTGCCAGCTCACCGCGGGGGACCGGGAGAATCGAGCAGTTCTTC. Translated: CASSPRGTGRIEQFF. The chain links TRBV18 to TRBJ2-1; 7 positions agree with TRBD2. This CDR3 comprises 15 residues. V lost 3 bases to trimming and J lost 10 bases; unmatched junction nucleotides: 12. Germline V gene sequence: CDR1 KGHSH, CDR2 LQKENI.

The table lists this clone with a count of one. The V and J genes are TRBV9 and TRBJ2-5; 11 bases map to TRBD2. Losses at the gene ends were 0 bases for V and 5 bases for J; bases not matched to a gene: 3. Germline V gene sequence: CDR1 SGDLS, CDR2 YYNGEE. This CDR3 comprises 15 residues. Written as DNA, the CDR3 is TGTGCCAGCAGCGTAGGTAGCGGGGGGGTGGAGACCCAGTACTTC. Protein: CASSVGSGGVETQYF.

The chain carries TRBV9 and TRBJ2-4; D gene uncertain. Looked up from germline, CDR1 is SGDLS and CDR2 is YYNGEE. Trimming removed 0 bases from V and 0 bases from J, with 7 bases in between. CDR3 length equals 15 residues. The CDR3 DNA reads as TGTGCCAGCAGCGTAGGTCCCATAGCCAAAAACATTCAGTACTTC. It yields the protein CASSVGPIAKNIQYF.

The V and J genes are TRBV19 and TRBJ1-2, with TRBD1 matching 9 bases. This CDR3 spans 15 amino acids. The germline V gene encodes CDR1 LNHDA and CDR2 SQIVND (reference sequence). Trimming cost V 3 bases and J 0 bases; bases outside gene matches: 2. CDR3 DNA sequence: TGTGCCAGTAGTATGGGACAGGGAGCTAACTATGGCTACACCTTC. This encodes CASSMGQGANYGYTF.

The gene calls are TRBV18 and TRBJ1-1; D is perhaps TRBD1 (6 bases). CDR1 KGHSH and CDR2 LQKENI come from the germline V gene. The CDR3 is made up of 14 amino acids. V lost 2 bases and J lost 0, with 7 bases in between. DNA for the CDR3: TGTGCCAGCTCACCAACAGGGATGAACACTGAAGCTTTCTTT. Protein product: CASSPTGMNTEAFF.

The chain carries TRBV28 and TRBJ2-7, with D perhaps being TRBD1 or TRBD2 (6 bases each). Germline V gives CDR1 MDHEN, CDR2 SYDVKM. V lost 5 bases to trimming and J lost 7 bases, with 21 bases between them. CDR3 length: 15 residues. CDR3 nucleotide sequence: TGTGCCAGCAGTCCTTCGGGACACAGGAGGGTGGAGCAGTACTTC. This sequence encodes CASSPSGHRRVEQYF.

The chain is built from TRBV4-3 and TRBJ2-7; TRBD1 agrees at 9 bases. After removal of 1 base from V and 2 bases from J, the junction contained 6 bases not matched to a gene. This CDR3 region has 16 residues. CDR1 is LGHNA and CDR2 is YSLEER in the germline V gene. The CDR3 nucleotides read TGCGCCAGCAGCCAAGGCCCGGGACAGGGACCCTACGAGCAGTACTTC. Translation: CASSQGPGQGPYEQYF.